Listed below are T cell receptor beta chains from one sample, sequenced in a study of blood T cell repertoires in COVID-19. Assay used: immunoSEQ multiplex PCR; TCRdb lists only in-frame clones, some missing. The sample holds 150,000 to 200,000 clones, nearly 80% seen once. Sequences were obtained from peripheral blood. The receptors were sampled from a woman aged 70-85 years with acute or convalescent COVID-19. Both conserved end residues are part of each CDR3. Each record gives: clone size, D gene, V gene, J gene, CDR3 DNA, CDR3 protein. A D gene is named only where the DNA matches it firmly. Rows may omit the clone size; those that give it use once, few, many or a size class.

few,TRBD1,TRBV15,TRBJ1-1,TGTGCCACCAGCAGAGATGGGACAGGTGACACTGAAGCTTTCTTT,CATSRDGTGDTEAFF
.,.,TRBV18,TRBJ2-1,TGTGCCAGCTCACCACCGGGCAGTAATGAGCAGTTCTTC,CASSPPGSNEQFF
.,.,TRBV30,TRBJ1-1,TGTGCCTGGACCCCAGGGATGGCCCTCAGGACTGAAGCTTTCTTT,CAWTPGMALRTEAFF
.,TRBD1,TRBV5-5,TRBJ2-7,TGTGCCAGCAGCTTTTTTGGACAGGTAGAACGCGAGCAGTACTTC,CASSFFGQVEREQYF
.,.,TRBV10-2,TRBJ1-5,TGCGCCAGCAGTGACCCTAGAAGCAATCAGCCCCAGCATTTT,CASSDPRSNQPQHF
.,TRBD2,TRBV29-1,TRBJ2-1,TGCAGCGTTGAAGATCGGGGGAGGGCCCTGGGCAATGAGCAGTTCTTC,CSVEDRGRALGNEQFF
.,TRBD2,TRBV19,TRBJ2-7,TGTGCCAGTAGTCCTGGGCCCGGGACTAGCATCTCCTACGAGCAGTACTTC,CASSPGPGTSISYEQYF
.,TRBD1,TRBV29-1,TRBJ2-7,TGCAGCGCAACCGGGACAGGGAACTACGAGCAGTACTTC,CSATGTGNYEQYF
few,.,TRBV19,TRBJ2-1,TGTGCCAGTAGTACTGTGGTTACAAATGAGCAGTTCTTC,CASSTVVTNEQFF
few,.,TRBV7-2,TRBJ1-1,TGTGCCAGCAGCTCAAGTTTGTCACGGGAAGCTTTCTTT,CASSSSLSREAFF
.,.,TRBV12-1,TRBJ2-2,TGTGCCAGCAGCTTTGCTGGGCCAGGTATAGTGAAGAACACCGGGGAGCTGTTTTTT,CASSFAGPGIVKNTGELFF
.,TRBD2,TRBV5-4,TRBJ2-7,TGTGCCAGCAGCCGGACTAGCGGAGCCTACGAGCAGTACTTC,CASSRTSGAYEQYF
.,.,TRBV4-1,TRBJ2-7,TGCGCCAGCAGCCAGGCAACAGGTTTAGATTCAAGGGAGCAGTACTTC,CASSQATGLDSREQYF
.,TRBD2,TRBV3-1/TRBV3-2,TRBJ2-2,TGTGCCAGCAGTAGTACTAGCGCGAGTGGCGCCGGGGAGCTGTTTTTT,CASSSTSASGAGELFF
.,TRBD2,TRBV5-1,TRBJ2-6,TGCGCCAGCACGAGGGGACTAGCGGGTCCTGGGGCCAACGTCCTGACTTTC,CASTRGLAGPGANVLTF
.,.,TRBV7-9,TRBJ1-1,TGTGCCAGCAGCTTAGGCGTTGGGGGGACTGAAGCTTTCTTT,CASSLGVGGTEAFF
.,.,TRBV10-3,TRBJ1-3,TGTGCCATCACGACAGTAGCAGGCTCTGGAAACACCATATATTTT,CAITTVAGSGNTIYF
.,.,TRBV6-4,TRBJ1-2,TGTGCCAGCAGTCCTCAGCCGGAGCTCGGATATGGCTACACCTTC,CASSPQPELGYGYTF
.,TRBD2,TRBV24-1,TRBJ2-5,TGTGCCACCAGTGATTTAATAGCGGGAGGTCAAGAGACCCAGTACTTC,CATSDLIAGGQETQYF
.,.,TRBV12-3/TRBV12-4,TRBJ1-1,TGTGCCAGCAGTCAGATCATCACTGAAGCTTTCTTT,CASSQIITEAFF
.,.,TRBV12-2,TRBJ2-5,TGTGCAAGTCGCTTAGCGGGAGGGGTTCACGAGACCCAGTACTTC,CASRLAGGVHETQYF
.,.,TRBV5-4,TRBJ1-2,TGTGCCAGCAGCTCCTCGGGGGGTTGGGTCTATGGCTACACCTTC,CASSSSGGWVYGYTF
.,TRBD2,TRBV5-8,TRBJ2-7,TGTGCCAGCAGCTTGTCTGCGCTAGCGGGGGCTCGGAACGAGCAGTACTTC,CASSLSALAGARNEQYF
.,.,TRBV5-1,TRBJ2-3,TGCGCCAGCAGCTACGAAACCGGGGTTAGCACAGATACGCAGTATTTT,CASSYETGVSTDTQYF
.,TRBD1,TRBV19,TRBJ1-2,TGTGCCAGTAGTCCAAGCCGGGACAGGGGGCGAGGCTATGGCTACACCTTC,CASSPSRDRGRGYGYTF
few,TRBD2,TRBV29-1,TRBJ2-6,TGCAGCGTTCTAGGCGGGAGTGGGTCTGGGGCCAACGTCCTGACTTTC,CSVLGGSGSGANVLTF
.,.,TRBV20-1,TRBJ2-7,TGCAGTGCTAGTTTCAGCCCCGGGATCGGCTACGAGCAGTACTTC,CSASFSPGIGYEQYF
.,TRBD2,TRBV7-3,TRBJ2-2,TGTGCCAGCAGCTTAGGGAGCGGGAGGAACACCGGGGAGCTGTTTTTT,CASSLGSGRNTGELFF